The TCR beta chain described here comes from a study of T cells in Graves' hyperthyroidism and ophthalmopathy. Whole-study results and caveats: Ophthalmopathy was predicted by the model a median of approximately 6 months ahead of onset.

TCR beta CDR3 region amplification was performed from RNA transcripts. RT-PCR in the first round (using the HTBI primer set) targeted the TCR CDR3. TCRdb used MiXCR to reprocess the multiplex PCR reads, holding one entry per CDR3 protein. This table holds hundreds of thousands of distinct CDR3 sequences, roughly 15% found once. CDR1 and CDR2 from the germline V gene are SNHLY and FYNNEI. The CDR3 length is 15 residues. Deletions cut 1 base from V and 2 bases from J, with 10 bases between. In its sample, this clonotype was seen many times. The antigen is unknown. Exclusion followed for patients with uncontrolled infection, other autoimmune disease, pregnancy or lactation. Diagnoses rested on clinical symptoms, serum thyroxine and TRAb, thyroid ultrasound and orbital computed tomography.

The chain uses TRBV2 and TRBJ2-3, with TRBD1 as a possible D gene (6 bases). Sequences were obtained from blood. This receptor was identified in a woman in her thirties or forties with Graves' ophthalmopathy. The CDR3 loop is CASSEDLGATDTQYF. In DNA form, the CDR3 reads TGTGCCAGCAGTGAAGATCTGGGGGCCACAGATACGCAGTATTTT.